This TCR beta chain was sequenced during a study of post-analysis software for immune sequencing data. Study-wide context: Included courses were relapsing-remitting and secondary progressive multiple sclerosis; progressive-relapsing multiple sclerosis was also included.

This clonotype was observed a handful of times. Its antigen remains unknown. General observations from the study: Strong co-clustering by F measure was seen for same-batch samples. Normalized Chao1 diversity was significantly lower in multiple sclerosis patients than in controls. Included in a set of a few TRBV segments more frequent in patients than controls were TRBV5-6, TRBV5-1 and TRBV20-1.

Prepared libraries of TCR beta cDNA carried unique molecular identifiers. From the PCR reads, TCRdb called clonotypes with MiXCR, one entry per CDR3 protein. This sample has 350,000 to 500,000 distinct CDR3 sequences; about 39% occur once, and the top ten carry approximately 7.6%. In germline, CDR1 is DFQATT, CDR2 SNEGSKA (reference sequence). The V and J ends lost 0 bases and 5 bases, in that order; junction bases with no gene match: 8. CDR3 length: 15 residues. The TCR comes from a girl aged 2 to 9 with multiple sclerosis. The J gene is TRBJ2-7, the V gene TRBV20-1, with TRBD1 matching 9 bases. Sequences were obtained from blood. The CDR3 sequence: CSARETWDRDDEQYF. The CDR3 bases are TGCAGTGCTAGAGAAACGTGGGACAGGGACGACGAGCAGTACTTC.